The 21 T cell receptor beta chains in this list originate from one sample, sequenced in a study of cytomegalovirus exposure and HLA in healthy donors. The PCR had 60 Vbeta and 13 Jbeta primers. Repertoires were generated with immunoSEQ multiplex PCR, while TCRdb's copy carries only in-frame clones and drops some. Of about 130,000 clones listed, roughly 80% are singletons. What was sequenced was PBMCs. The receptors stem from a man between 18 and 29 years old in good health and CMV-seropositive.

The chain employs TRBV4-1 and TRBJ2-7, with 7 bases matching TRBD1. J gave up 12 bases and V 4 bases, and 15 bases lay outside the gene matches. This CDR3 is built from 14 residues. CDR1 MGHRA and CDR2 YSYEKL come from the germline V gene. The CDR3 loop is CASSPRSSGTEAYF. CDR3 coding DNA: TGCGCCAGCAGCCCAAGATCATCCGGGACAGAAGCGTACTTC.

This clone was recorded only once. The CDR3 sequence: CASSINFLAATYEQYF. CDR3 nucleotide sequence: TGTGCCAGTAGTATTAATTTCCTGGCGGCCACCTACGAGCAGTACTTC. This chain links TRBV19 with TRBJ2-7; D remains ambiguous. Between the trimmed V and J ends, which lost 3 bases and 2 bases, there was a span of 17 bases. CDR1 and CDR2 from the germline V gene are LNHDA and SQIVND (reference sequence). CDR3 length: 16 residues.

The rearrangement uses TRBV6-1 and TRBJ1-1, with 7 positions matching TRBD1. The CDR3 consists of 15 residues. Germline V CDR1 and CDR2: MNHNS, SASEGT. Germline trimming cut 3 bases from V and 5 bases from J; bases unmatched to any gene: 9. The CDR3 region is CASSDNTGARTEAFF. CDR3 nucleotide sequence: TGTGCCAGCAGTGACAACACAGGGGCGAGGACTGAAGCTTTCTTT.

V is TRBV4-2 and J is TRBJ2-7, with D perhaps matching TRBD2 (5 bases). In germline, CDR1 is LGHNA, CDR2 YNFKEQ. Trimming cost V 6 bases and J 3 bases, with 12 bases left between them. There are 13 residues in the CDR3. DNA of the CDR3: TGTGCCAGCAGTTCGAGCCGGGGCTACGAGCAGTACTTC. It yields the protein CASSSSRGYEQYF.

This clone has just a few counts. The chain is built from TRBV29-1 and TRBJ2-2, with TRBD1 as a possible D gene (5 bases). Germline lookup yields CDR1 SQVTM and CDR2 ANQGSEA. V lost 8 bases to trimming and J lost 1 base, with 11 bases between them. CDR3 length: 13 amino acids. This CDR3 reads CSFGAENTGELFF. The CDR3 nucleotides read TGCAGCTTTGGGGCTGAGAACACCGGGGAGCTGTTTTTT.

This chain links TRBV19 with TRBJ1-1, with 10 bases that match TRBD1. Germline lookup yields CDR1 LNHDA and CDR2 SQIVND (reference sequence). The CDR3 totals 19 residues. V lost 4 bases to trimming and J lost 2 bases; unmatched junction nucleotides: 16. The DNA for the CDR3 is TGTGCCAGTAGTACCGGGACAGGGGCCACGGGAACACCTAACACTGAAGCTTTCTTT. It encodes CASSTGTGATGTPNTEAFF.

This clone was observed a few times. This CDR3 reads CASSLTGQGIHEQYF. The CDR3 region has the DNA TGTGCCAGCAGCCTTACCGGACAGGGGATCCACGAGCAGTACTTC. The J gene is TRBJ2-7, the V gene TRBV5-4, with 9 bases aligning to TRBD1. The CDR3 sequence is 15 residues long. Trimming cost V 4 bases and J 5 bases; bases outside gene matches: 10. Germline values: CDR1 SGHNT, CDR2 YYREEE (reference sequence).

This sequence joins TRBV6-5 and TRBJ1-2, with a possible D match to TRBD1 (6 bases). V was pared by 5 bases and J by 3 bases, with 16 bases between. Germline lookup yields CDR1 MNHEY and CDR2 SVGAGI. This CDR3 spans 15 amino acids. The CDR3 sequence is CASSASWGLDYGYTF. In DNA form, the CDR3 reads TGTGCCAGCAGTGCCTCGTGGGGGCTAGACTATGGCTACACCTTC.

The sample holds a few counts of this clone. V gene TRBV4-3 combines with J gene TRBJ2-1; possibly TRBD2 for D (5 bases). The germline V gene has CDR1 LGHNA and CDR2 YSLEER. Trimming pared 0 bases from V and 2 bases from J, leaving 11 bases between. CDR3 length equals 16 residues. CDR3 region: CASSQDSSSPYNEQFF. CDR3 sequence (DNA): TGCGCCAGCAGCCAAGATTCGTCTAGCCCCTACAATGAGCAGTTCTTC.

V and J are TRBV18 and TRBJ2-3, with TRBD1 matching over 8 bases. CDR1 and CDR2 (germline): KGHSH, LQKENI. There are 16 residues in the CDR3. V shed 6 bases and J 0 bases; nucleotides not matched to a gene: 8. The CDR3 DNA is TGTGCCAGCTCCCCCCAGGGACAGGATAGCACAGATACGCAGTATTTT. Residues: CASSPQGQDSTDTQYF.

This clone was observed a single time. The chain joins TRBV9 to TRBJ2-2; 10 bases fit TRBD1. CDR3 length equals 21 residues. Germline CDR1 is SGDLS and CDR2 is YYNGEE. V lost 0 bases and J lost 1; bases outside the gene matches: 15. CDR3 bases: TGTGCCAGCAGCGTAGCTGGTAGGGGTTTGCGGACAGGGGGGAACACCGGGGAGCTGTTTTTT. Amino acid sequence: CASSVAGRGLRTGGNTGELFF.

This sequence joins TRBV2 and TRBJ1-6, with D possibly TRBD1 on 6 matching bases. Germline V gives CDR1 SNHLY, CDR2 FYNNEI. V was shortened by 4 bases and J by 11 bases, with 12 bases between the two germline ends. The CDR3 covers 13 residues. CDR3 coding DNA: TGTGCCAGCAGTGGCACAGGGACGGCACCCCTCCACTTT. It translates to CASSGTGTAPLHF.

The chain has TRBV21-1 and TRBJ1-6; the table's D call TRBD1 went unverified against the DNA. TRBV21-1 is recorded as a pseudogene. This CDR3 region has 16 residues. The CDR3 nucleotides are TGTGCCAGCAGCAAAGACAGGGGGTCCTATAATTCACCCCTCCACTTT. Translation: CASSKDRGSYNSPLHF.

The V gene is TRBV4-2, the J gene TRBJ2-7; D ambiguous. Trimming took 2 bases from V and 2 from J, leaving 13 bases between them. Germline lookup yields CDR1 LGHNA and CDR2 YNFKEQ. CDR3 length equals 15 residues. CDR3 sequence (DNA): TGTGCCAGCAGCCAACAAACAGTGGAAACCTACGAGCAGTACTTC. It codes for CASSQQTVETYEQYF.

This clone was seen a single time. The chain recombines TRBV30 with TRBJ1-2; D is perhaps TRBD1 (6 bases). V dropped 5 bases and J dropped 2 bases, with 15 bases sitting between them. In germline, CDR1 is GTSNPN, CDR2 SVGIG (reference sequence). This CDR3 has 14 amino acids. The CDR3 loop reads CAWHGQPENYGYTF. The CDR3 region has the DNA TGTGCCTGGCATGGACAGCCCGAGAACTATGGCTACACCTTC.

The chain combines TRBV27 with TRBJ2-7; possible D gene TRBD2, 6 bases. V dropped 6 bases and J dropped 2 bases, with 17 bases sitting between them. The CDR3 runs 15 residues. Germline loops: CDR1 MNHEY, CDR2 SMNVEV (reference sequence). The chain's CDR3 is CASRDRDSYAYEQYF. The CDR3 region has the DNA TGTGCCAGCAGGGATCGGGACTCATATGCCTACGAGCAGTACTTC.

Concerning this clone: One end of the junction varies from germline; a read error may be responsible. The V and J genes are TRBV7-9 and TRBJ1-2, with a possible D match to TRBD1 (6 bases). The CDR3 has 14 amino acids. Germline V gives CDR1 SEHNR, CDR2 FQNEAQ (reference sequence). The CDR3 DNA follows: TGTTCCAGCCGCGAAGGACAGTGGAACTATGGCTACACCTTC. Encoded protein: CSSREGQWNYGYTF.

This clone was detected only a few times. The rearrangement links TRBV6-6 to TRBJ1-1; no clear D. V lost 8 bases and J lost 2, with 12 bases in between. This CDR3 spans 13 amino acids. Germline V gene data show CDR1 as MNHNY and CDR2 as SVGAGI (reference sequence). CDR3 nucleotides: TGTGCCAGCGGGCGCATGCAAAACACTGAAGCTTTCTTT. This sequence encodes CASGRMQNTEAFF.

The chain is built from TRBV18 and TRBJ1-2; tentatively, D is TRBD1 (5 bases). The length of the CDR3 is 15 residues. V was pared by 4 bases and J by 1 base, with 13 bases between. Germline values: CDR1 KGHSH, CDR2 LQKENI. In nucleotides, the CDR3 is TGTGCCAGCTCACACGACAGCCCTTTTAACTATGGCTACACCTTC. Translated, it gives CASSHDSPFNYGYTF. Looking up the rest from reference TRBV18 and TRBJ1-2 gives the full variable domain: NAGVMQNPRHLVRRRGQEARLRCSPMKGHSHVYWYRQLPEEGLKFMVYLQKENIIDESGMPKERFSAEFPKEGPSILRIQQVVRGDSAAYFCASSHDSPFNYGYTFGSGTRLTVV.

The chain combines TRBV7-2 with TRBJ2-3; 7 nucleotides align to TRBD2. Germline V gives CDR1 SGHTA, CDR2 FQGNSA. This CDR3 contains 19 residues. Trimming at V came to 0 bases and at J to 0 bases, leaving 12 bases not matched to a gene. The CDR3 protein is CASSLAAQRGFLSTDTQYF. DNA of the CDR3: TGTGCCAGCAGCTTAGCGGCCCAGCGGGGTTTCCTGAGCACAGATACGCAGTATTTT.

The V call is TRBV30, the J call TRBJ1-5; D is possibly TRBD1 (5 bases). V was clipped by 1 base and J by 13 bases, with 11 bases between them. CDR3 length: 11 amino acids. CDR1 and CDR2 (germline): GTSNPN, SVGIG (reference sequence). The CDR3 sequence is CAWSAAGLQHF. CDR3 coding DNA: TGTGCCTGGAGTGCTGCAGGGTTGCAGCATTTT.